Below, 10 T cell receptor beta chains from the same sample are listed, as sequenced in a study of blood T cell repertoires in COVID-19. TCRdb's table, derived via immunoSEQ multiplex PCR, lists solely in-frame clones and lacks some. This sample has 80,000 to 95,000 clones, with around 84% found just once. Material: peripheral blood. These receptors were collected from a woman of 80 years or more in a cohort sampled during active or convalescent COVID-19.

The chain has TRBV29-1 and TRBJ1-2; tentative D call: TRBD1 (5 bases). From germline, CDR1 is SQVTM and CDR2 ANQGSEA. Trimming cost V 4 bases and J 6 bases, with 9 bases left between them. The CDR3 sequence is 11 residues long. DNA for the CDR3: TGCAGCGTTGCACGGGGGGATGGCTACACCTTC. This gives the protein CSVARGDGYTF.

The chain employs TRBV28 and TRBJ2-7; no firm D call. The CDR3 runs 14 residues. Trimming shortened V by 5 bases and J by 0 bases, and 11 bases separated the two germline ends. CDR1 and CDR2 from the germline V gene are MDHEN and SYDVKM. Here the CDR3 DNA reads TGTGCCAGCAGTCTGTACCTTAGCTCCTACGAGCAGTACTTC. This sequence encodes CASSLYLSSYEQYF. Variable domain in full (rest from reference TRBV28 and TRBJ2-7): DVKVTQSSRYLVKRTGEKVFLECVQDMDHENMFWYRQDPGLGLRLIYFSYDVKMKEKGDIPEGYSVSREKKERFSLILESASTNQTSMYLCASSLYLSSYEQYFGPGTRLTVT.

The V and J genes are TRBV7-2 and TRBJ1-6, with TRBD1 matching 7 bases. This CDR3 has 17 residues. Germline loops: CDR1 SGHTA, CDR2 FQGNSA. The V segment lost 4 bases and the J segment 6 bases; nucleotides outside the gene matches: 12. CDR3 DNA: TGTGCCAGCAGCTCCCCTCGGGTAGGGGGCTTTAATTCACCCCTCCACTTT. This sequence encodes CASSSPRVGGFNSPLHF. The whole variable domain, remainder taken from reference TRBV7-2 and TRBJ1-6, is GAGVSQSPSNKVTEKGKDVELRCDPISGHTALYWYRQSLGQGLEFLIYFQGNSAPDKSGLPSDRFSAERTGGSVSTLTIQRTQQEDSAVYLCASSSPRVGGFNSPLHFGNGTRLTVT.

The rearrangement links TRBV28 to TRBJ1-1, with a weak D call TRBD1 (6 bases). This CDR3 is 14 amino acids long. Trimming took 4 bases from V and 1 from J, leaving 10 bases between them. Germline CDR1 reads MDHEN; CDR2 reads SYDVKM. As DNA, the CDR3 is TGTGCCAGCAGTTCCGGACAGAGGAACACTGAAGCTTTCTTT. Protein product: CASSSGQRNTEAFF.

CDR3 sequence (DNA): TGTGCCAGCAGTCCCCAGGGGAGGGGCACTGAAGCTTTCTTT. Translated, it gives CASSPQGRGTEAFF. The chain employs TRBV28 and TRBJ1-1; maybe TRBD1 (6 bases). Germline CDR1 and CDR2: MDHEN and SYDVKM. CDR3 length: 14 amino acids. The germline V and J ends were trimmed by 5 bases and 4 bases, with 14 bases remaining between them.

This clone showed up just once. V usage is TRBV7-9 and J usage is TRBJ2-6; D may be TRBD1 (6 bases). V was shortened by 4 bases and J by 1 base, with 8 bases between the two germline ends. The CDR3 covers 15 residues. CDR1 and CDR2 (germline): SEHNR, FQNEAQ (reference sequence). As DNA, the CDR3 is TGTGCCAGCAGCTCTACAGGGTCTGGGGCCAACGTCCTGACTTTC. This codes for CASSSTGSGANVLTF.

V and J are TRBV11-3 and TRBJ1-3, with D possibly matching TRBD1 (5 bases). V was pared by 4 bases and J by 3 bases, with 7 bases between. CDR1 is SGHNT and CDR2 is YENEEA in the germline V gene. This CDR3 contains 13 residues. The CDR3 protein is CASSSGFGNTIYF. Here the CDR3 DNA reads TGTGCCAGCAGCTCAGGGTTTGGAAACACCATATATTTT. Together with reference TRBV11-3 and TRBJ1-3, the CDR3 gives the full variable domain: EAGVVQSPRYKIIEKKQPVAFWCNPISGHNTLYWYLQNLGQGPELLIRYENEEAVDDSQLPKDRFSAERLKGVDSTLKIQPAELGDSAVYLCASSSGFGNTIYFGEGSWLTVV.

The V call is TRBV14, the J call TRBJ2-3; perhaps TRBD2 as D (5 bases). CDR3 size: 17 residues. Trimming cost V 5 bases and J 2 bases, with 20 bases left between them. From germline, CDR1 is SGHDN and CDR2 FVKESK. The CDR3 nucleotides are TGTGCCAGCAGCGGACGCGGGTCGTCTTCCCCCACAGATACGCAGTATTTT. Encoded protein: CASSGRGSSSPTDTQYF.

A single count supports this clone. The chain uses TRBV24-1 and TRBJ1-2; TRBD1 might be the D (6 bases). Germline V lookup: CDR1 KGHDR, CDR2 SFDVKD. The CDR3 has 14 residues. Trimming took 7 bases from V and 2 from J, leaving 13 bases between them. CDR3 loop: CATRDTTGNYGYTF. CDR3 bases: TGTGCCACCAGGGATACAACAGGGAACTATGGCTACACCTTC.

The gene calls are TRBV20-1 and TRBJ2-1, with D tentatively TRBD2 (6 bases). The CDR3 has 18 amino acids. V lost 3 bases and J 0 bases, leaving 21 bases between the germline ends. Looked up from germline, CDR1 is DFQATT and CDR2 is SNEGSKA (reference sequence). This CDR3 is CSASSSNQTSLSYNEQFF. As DNA, the CDR3 is TGCAGTGCTAGTTCATCGAACCAGACTAGTCTCTCCTACAATGAGCAGTTCTTC.